This paragraph reports one T cell receptor (beta chain). Its specificity is not known. This specimen belongs to a study of cytomegalovirus exposure and HLA in healthy donors. Study information: As released early, the data held 65 million to 90 million unique TCRs from HLA-typed donors.

The trim removed 1 base at V and 6 bases at J, leaving 2 bases unmatched. Germline V lookup: CDR1 SGHVS, CDR2 FNYEAQ. The CDR3 consists of 14 residues. A multiplex PCR was run with 60 Vbeta primers and 13 Jbeta primers. Some clones are missing from TCRdb's copy, which holds only in-frame ones; the method was immunoSEQ multiplex PCR. The table includes approximately 150,000 clones, roughly four fifths detected once. Overall study findings and caveats: The study recorded over 150 TCR beta chains that were cytomegalovirus-associated.

The sequenced sample was PBMCs. This clonotype was obtained from a woman aged 60 to 75 in good health and CMV-seronegative. This chain connects TRBV7-6 to TRBJ2-2; 7 bases match TRBD1. CDR3 in DNA: TGTGCCAGCAGCTTAGGAGGGGGCTCCGGGGAGCTGTTTTTT. This translates into CASSLGGGSGELFF.